The T cell receptor beta chain described here comes from a study of regulatory T cells in long-lasting Graves disease. Time point indicated: newly diagnosed GD, antithyroid drugs for less than 3 months. From RNA extracted from PBMCs, the TCR library was made. With iRepertoire HTBI primers and Arm-PCR of CDR3 regions, TCR beta libraries were built. One entry per CDR3 protein results from TCRdb running MiXCR on the multiplex PCR reads. The sample yields 400,000 to 500,000 distinct CDR3 sequences, over 12% seen once. Germline CDR1 is LNHDA and CDR2 is SQIVND (reference sequence). V lost 6 bases and J lost 6; bases outside the gene matches: 6. This CDR3 comprises 14 residues. The same data also contributed to another study, on T cells in Graves' hyperthyroidism and ophthalmopathy. This second report adds: Initially, a first-round RT-PCR of the TCR CDR3 employed the HTBI primer set. Separation of ophthalmopathy from stable hyperthyroidism was achieved by a 13 V-J model.

This chain uses TRBV19 with TRBJ1-3; the match to TRBD1 covers 9 bases. This sequence was found in a middle-aged woman with Graves disease. The sample was peripheral blood mononuclear cells (PBMCs), taken at new diagnosis, from a patient treated with antithyroid drugs. In DNA form, the CDR3 reads TGTGCCAGTAGACCGGGACAGGGTTTAAACACCATATATTTT. The encoded protein is CASRPGQGLNTIYF.